This T cell receptor (beta chain) is drawn from a study of shared clonotypes between healthy human individuals. Donors included only healthy HIV-negative adults lacking recent acute infections or vaccinations. The assay was immunoSEQ multiplex PCR, and TCRdb's table has in-frame clones only and misses some. The repertoire holds roughly 700,000 clones, with around 67% as singletons. V was pared by 6 bases and J by 2 bases, with 10 bases between. CDR1 is MNHNS, CDR2 SASEGT, per germline. The length of the CDR3 is 14 residues. A few counts support this clone. Sequenced: memory CD4+ T cells sorted from blood. Sample subset: CD45RA-negative fraction. This TCR was recovered from a woman aged 25 to 39 in good health. This chain connects TRBV6-1 to TRBJ2-2; TRBD1 is a possible D gene (6 bases). The CDR3 nucleotides read TGTGCCAGCAGCCCGGACAGTAACACCGGGGAGCTGTTTTTT. Residues: CASSPDSNTGELFF.